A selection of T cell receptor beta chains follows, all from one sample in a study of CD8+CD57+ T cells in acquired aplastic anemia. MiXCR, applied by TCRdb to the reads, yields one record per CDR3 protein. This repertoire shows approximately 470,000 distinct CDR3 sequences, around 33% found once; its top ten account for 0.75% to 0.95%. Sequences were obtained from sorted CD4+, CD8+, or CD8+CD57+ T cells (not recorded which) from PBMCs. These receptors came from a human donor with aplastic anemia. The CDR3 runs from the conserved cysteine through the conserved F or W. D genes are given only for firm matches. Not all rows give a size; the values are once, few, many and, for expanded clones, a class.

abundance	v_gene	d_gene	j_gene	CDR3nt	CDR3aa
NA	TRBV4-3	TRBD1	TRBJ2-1	TGCGCCAGCAGCCCGGGGACAGGGAAAGACAATGAGCAGTTCTTC	CASSPGTGKDNEQFF
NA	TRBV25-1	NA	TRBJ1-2	TGTGCCAGCAGTTTAGAGAGGGACTTTAGGGGATATGGCTACACCTTC	CASSLERDFRGYGYTF
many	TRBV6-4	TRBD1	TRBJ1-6	TGTGCCAGCAGGGGCTCCGGGACAGGCGGAAGCTCCTATAATTCACCCCTCCACTTT	CASRGSGTGGSSYNSPLHF
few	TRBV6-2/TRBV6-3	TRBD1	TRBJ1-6	TGTGCCAGCAGTTACTCGAGACAGGGGAGCTCCTATAATTCACCCCTCCACTTT	CASSYSRQGSSYNSPLHF
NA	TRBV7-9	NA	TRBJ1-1	TGTGCCAGCAGCCCCCGGACAAAAGTGACTGAAGCTTTCTTT	CASSPRTKVTEAFF
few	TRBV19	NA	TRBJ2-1	TGTGCCAGTAGTATAGCCAGAAGCTCCTACAATGAGCAGTTCTTC	CASSIARSSYNEQFF
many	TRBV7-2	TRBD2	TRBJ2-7	TGTGCCAGCAGCTTAGTGGGACTAGCCTACGAGCAGTACTTC	CASSLVGLAYEQYF
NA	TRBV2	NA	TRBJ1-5	TGTGCCAGCAGTAACGGGCCCAGGGGGCCCCAGCATTTT	CASSNGPRGPQHF
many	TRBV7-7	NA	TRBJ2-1	TGTGCTAGCAGCTTAGATAGTCACAATGAGCAGTTCTTC	CASSLDSHNEQFF
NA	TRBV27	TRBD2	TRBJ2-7	TGTGCCAGCAGGGTTAGCGGGGCGACCTCCTACGAGCAGTACTTC	CASRVSGATSYEQYF